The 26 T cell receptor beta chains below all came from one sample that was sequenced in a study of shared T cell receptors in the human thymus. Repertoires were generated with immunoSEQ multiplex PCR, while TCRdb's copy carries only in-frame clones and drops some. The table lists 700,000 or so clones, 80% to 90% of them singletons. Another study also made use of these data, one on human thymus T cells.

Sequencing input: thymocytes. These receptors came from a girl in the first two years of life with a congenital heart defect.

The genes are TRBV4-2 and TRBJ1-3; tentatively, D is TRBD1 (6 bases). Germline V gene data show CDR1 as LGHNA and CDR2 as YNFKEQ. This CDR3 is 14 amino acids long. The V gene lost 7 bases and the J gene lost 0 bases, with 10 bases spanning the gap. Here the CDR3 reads CASTRTDSGNTIYF. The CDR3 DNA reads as TGTGCCAGCACCAGGACAGACTCTGGAAACACCATATATTTT.

The CDR3 bases are TGTGCCAGCAGTCCGTCAGGGGTTGATAGCAATCAGCCCCAGCATTTT. This gives the protein CASSPSGVDSNQPQHF. The rearrangement joins TRBV27 to TRBJ1-5, with D possibly being TRBD1 (6 bases). CDR3 size: 16 residues. Looked up from germline, CDR1 is MNHEY and CDR2 is SMNVEV (reference sequence). V lost 5 bases and J 0 bases, leaving 14 bases between the germline ends.

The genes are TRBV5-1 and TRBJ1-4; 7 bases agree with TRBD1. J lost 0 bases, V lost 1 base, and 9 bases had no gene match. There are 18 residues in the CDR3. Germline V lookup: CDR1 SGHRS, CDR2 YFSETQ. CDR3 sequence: CASSLSLQGIPTNEKLFF. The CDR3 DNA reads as TGCGCCAGCAGCTTGTCCCTACAGGGGATACCAACTAATGAAAAACTGTTTTTT.

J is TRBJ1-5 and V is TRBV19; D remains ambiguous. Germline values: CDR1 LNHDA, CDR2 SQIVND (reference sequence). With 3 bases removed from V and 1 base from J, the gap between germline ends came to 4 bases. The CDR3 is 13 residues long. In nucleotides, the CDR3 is TGTGCCAGTAGTATTCAGAGCAATCAGCCCCAGCATTTT. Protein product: CASSIQSNQPQHF.

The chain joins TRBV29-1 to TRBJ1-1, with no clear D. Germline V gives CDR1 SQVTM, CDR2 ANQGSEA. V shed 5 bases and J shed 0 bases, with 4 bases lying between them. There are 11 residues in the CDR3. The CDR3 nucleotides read TGCAGCGTTCCAATGAACACTGAAGCTTTCTTT. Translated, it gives CSVPMNTEAFF.

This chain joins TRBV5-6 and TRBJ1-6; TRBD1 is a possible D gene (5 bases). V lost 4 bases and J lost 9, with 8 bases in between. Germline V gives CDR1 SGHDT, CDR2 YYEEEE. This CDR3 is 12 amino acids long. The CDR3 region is CASSGAISPLHF. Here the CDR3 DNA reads TGTGCCAGCAGCGGGGCAATTTCACCCCTCCACTTT.

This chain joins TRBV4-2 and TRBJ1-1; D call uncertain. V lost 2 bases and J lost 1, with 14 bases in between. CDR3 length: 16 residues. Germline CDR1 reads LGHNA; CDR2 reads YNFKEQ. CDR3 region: CASSQPEEGQNTEAFF. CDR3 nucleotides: TGTGCCAGCAGCCAACCGGAGGAGGGTCAGAACACTGAAGCTTTCTTT.

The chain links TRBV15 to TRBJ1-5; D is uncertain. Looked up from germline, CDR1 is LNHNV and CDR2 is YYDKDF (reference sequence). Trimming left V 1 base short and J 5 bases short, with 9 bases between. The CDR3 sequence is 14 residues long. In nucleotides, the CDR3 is TGTGCCACCAGCAGAGTTCTTCACTATCAGCCCCAGCATTTT. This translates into CATSRVLHYQPQHF.

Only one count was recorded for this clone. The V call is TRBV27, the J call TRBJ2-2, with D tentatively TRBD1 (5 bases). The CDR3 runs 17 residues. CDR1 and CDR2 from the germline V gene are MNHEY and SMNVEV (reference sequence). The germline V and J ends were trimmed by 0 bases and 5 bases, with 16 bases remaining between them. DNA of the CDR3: TGTGCCAGCAGTTTATCGAGAAGCAGGGTTAGGACCGGGGAGCTGTTTTTT. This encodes CASSLSRSRVRTGELFF.

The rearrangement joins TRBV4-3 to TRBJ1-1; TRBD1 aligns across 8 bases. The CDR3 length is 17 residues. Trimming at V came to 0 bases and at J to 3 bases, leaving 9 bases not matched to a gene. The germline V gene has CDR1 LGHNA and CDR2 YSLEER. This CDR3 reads CASSQDYGQGAYTEAFF. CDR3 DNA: TGCGCCAGCAGCCAAGATTATGGGCAGGGGGCCTACACTGAAGCTTTCTTT.

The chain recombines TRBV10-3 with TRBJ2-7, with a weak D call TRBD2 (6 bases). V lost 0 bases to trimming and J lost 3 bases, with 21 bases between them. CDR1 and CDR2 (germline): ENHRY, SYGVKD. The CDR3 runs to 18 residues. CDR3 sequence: CAISESWGEPGLIYEQYF. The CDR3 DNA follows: TGTGCCATCAGTGAGTCGTGGGGGGAACCGGGACTGATCTACGAGCAGTACTTC.

Here the CDR3 DNA reads TGTGCCAGCAGTGAAGTTAACAGACCAAATTCACCCCTCCACTTT. Translated, it gives CASSEVNRPNSPLHF. This chain links TRBV6-1 with TRBJ1-6; D gene uncertain. The CDR3 is 15 residues long. The V and J ends lost 1 base and 7 bases respectively, with 11 bases between them. The germline V gene encodes CDR1 MNHNS and CDR2 SASEGT.

CDR3 in amino acids: CASSLGGGGRTGEQYF. In DNA form, the CDR3 reads TGTGCCAGCAGCTTAGGGGGAGGTGGCAGAACGGGTGAGCAGTACTTC. The V gene is TRBV7-6, the J gene TRBJ2-7; D perhaps matches TRBD2 (6 bases). The CDR3 has 16 amino acids. The germline CDR1 and CDR2 sequences are SGHVS and FNYEAQ. V lost 1 base to trimming and J lost 7 bases, with 20 bases between them.

Written as DNA, the CDR3 is TGCGCCAGCAGCCAACGTACAGGGTGGACTGAAGCTTTCTTT. The encoded protein is CASSQRTGWTEAFF. The V call is TRBV4-1, the J call TRBJ1-1; maybe TRBD1 (6 bases). Germline lookup yields CDR1 MGHRA and CDR2 YSYEKL. The CDR3 is made up of 14 amino acids. Trimming took 2 bases from V and 5 from J, leaving 12 bases between them.

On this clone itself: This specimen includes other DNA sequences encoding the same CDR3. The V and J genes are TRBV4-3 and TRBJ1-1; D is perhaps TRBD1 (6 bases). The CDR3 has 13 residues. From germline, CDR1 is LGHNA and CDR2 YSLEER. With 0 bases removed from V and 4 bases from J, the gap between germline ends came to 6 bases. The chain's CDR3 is CASSQDRGTEAFF. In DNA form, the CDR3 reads TGCGCCAGCAGCCAAGACAGGGGCACTGAAGCTTTCTTT.

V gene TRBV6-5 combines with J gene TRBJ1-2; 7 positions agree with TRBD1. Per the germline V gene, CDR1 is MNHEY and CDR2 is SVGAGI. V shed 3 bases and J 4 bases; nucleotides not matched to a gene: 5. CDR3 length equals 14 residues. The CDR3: CASSYSAGGYGYTF. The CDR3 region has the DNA TGTGCCAGCAGTTATTCGGCAGGGGGCTATGGCTACACCTTC.

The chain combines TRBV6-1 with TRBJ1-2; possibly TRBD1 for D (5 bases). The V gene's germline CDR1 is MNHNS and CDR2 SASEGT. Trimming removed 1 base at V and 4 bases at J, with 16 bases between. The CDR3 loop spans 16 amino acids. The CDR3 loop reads CASSEEEGWGGYGYTF. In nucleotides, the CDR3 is TGTGCCAGCAGTGAAGAGGAGGGCTGGGGCGGCTATGGCTACACCTTC.

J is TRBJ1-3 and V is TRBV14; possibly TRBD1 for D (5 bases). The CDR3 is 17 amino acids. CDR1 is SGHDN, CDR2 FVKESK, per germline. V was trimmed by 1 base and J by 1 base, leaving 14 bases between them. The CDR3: CASSQGTPRVSGNTIYF. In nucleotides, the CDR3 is TGTGCCAGCAGCCAAGGGACACCTCGGGTATCTGGAAACACCATATATTTT.

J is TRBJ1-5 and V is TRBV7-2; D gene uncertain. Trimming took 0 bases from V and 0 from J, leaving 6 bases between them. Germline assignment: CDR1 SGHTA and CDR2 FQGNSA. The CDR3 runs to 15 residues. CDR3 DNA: TGTGCCAGCAGCTTAGCGAGCTATAGCAATCAGCCCCAGCATTTT. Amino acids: CASSLASYSNQPQHF.

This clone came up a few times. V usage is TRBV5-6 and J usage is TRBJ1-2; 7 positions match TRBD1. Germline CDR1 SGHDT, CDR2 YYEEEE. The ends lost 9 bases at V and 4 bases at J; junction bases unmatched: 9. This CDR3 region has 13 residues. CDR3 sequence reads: CATTGYRPYGYTF. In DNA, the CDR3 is TGTGCCACGACAGGGTATCGGCCCTATGGCTACACCTTC.

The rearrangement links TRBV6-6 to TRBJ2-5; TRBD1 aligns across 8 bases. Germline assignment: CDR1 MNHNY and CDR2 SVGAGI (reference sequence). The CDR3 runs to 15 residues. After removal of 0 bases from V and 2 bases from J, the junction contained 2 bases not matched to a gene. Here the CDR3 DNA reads TGTGCCAGCAGTTACTCGCGACAGGGGCAAGAGACCCAGTACTTC. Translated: CASSYSRQGQETQYF.

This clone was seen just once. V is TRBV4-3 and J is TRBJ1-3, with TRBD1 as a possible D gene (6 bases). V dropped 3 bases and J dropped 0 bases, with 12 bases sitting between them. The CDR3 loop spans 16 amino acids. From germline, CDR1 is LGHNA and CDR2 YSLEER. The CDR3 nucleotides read TGCGCCAGCAGCCAGAGAGGGGACAACTCTGGAAACACCATATATTTT. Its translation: CASSQRGDNSGNTIYF.

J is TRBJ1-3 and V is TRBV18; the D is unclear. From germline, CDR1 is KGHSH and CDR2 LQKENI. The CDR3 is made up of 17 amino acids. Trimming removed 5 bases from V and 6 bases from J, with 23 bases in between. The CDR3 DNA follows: TGTGCCAGCTCAAAACCACATTACCGGGAGGCGGTAAACACCATATATTTT. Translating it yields CASSKPHYREAVNTIYF.

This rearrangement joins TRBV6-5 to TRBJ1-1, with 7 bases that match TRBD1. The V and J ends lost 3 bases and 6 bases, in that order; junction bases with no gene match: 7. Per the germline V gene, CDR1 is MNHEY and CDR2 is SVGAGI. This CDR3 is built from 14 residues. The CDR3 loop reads CASSYYRTGPEAFF. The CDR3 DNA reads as TGTGCCAGCAGTTATTACCGGACAGGCCCTGAAGCTTTCTTT.

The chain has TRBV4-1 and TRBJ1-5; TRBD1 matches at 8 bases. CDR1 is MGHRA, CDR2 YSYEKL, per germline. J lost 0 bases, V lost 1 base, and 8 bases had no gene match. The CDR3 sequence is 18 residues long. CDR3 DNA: TGCGCCAGCAGCCAAGGTGGGCAGGGGGCTTATAGCAATCAGCCCCAGCATTTT. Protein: CASSQGGQGAYSNQPQHF.

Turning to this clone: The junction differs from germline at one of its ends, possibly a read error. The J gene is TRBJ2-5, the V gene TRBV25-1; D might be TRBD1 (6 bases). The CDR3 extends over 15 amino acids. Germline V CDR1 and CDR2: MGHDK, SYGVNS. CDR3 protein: CASSDLIGGQQTQYF. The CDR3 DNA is TGTGCCAGCAGTGACTTAATTGGGGGCCAACAGACCCAGTACTTC.